Following are 7 T cell receptor beta chains from one sample sequenced in a study of response to subunit inactivated influenza vaccine. TCRdb ran MiXCR on the RT-PCR reads and lists one entry per CDR3 protein. The sample has more than 500,000 distinct CDR3 sequences; 11% are singletons. The sample also formed part of further work on T cells expressing NK-cell markers. That report adds: Making the TCR beta cDNA relied on 5'RACE template switching with UMIs.

The starting material was PBMCs from blood, obtained on the day of vaccination. These receptors originate from a man between 50 and 59 years old who received an inactivated influenza vaccine.

This sequence joins TRBV24-1 and TRBJ2-2; D remains unclear. Germline V gene sequence: CDR1 KGHDR, CDR2 SFDVKD. Trimming took off 0 bases at V and 4 bases at J, with 8 bases between the two ends. The CDR3 runs 15 residues. CDR3 residues: CATSDLGPSTGELFF. The CDR3 DNA reads as TGTGCCACCAGTGATTTGGGCCCCTCCACCGGGGAGCTGTTTTTT.

This clonotype came up many times. V and J are TRBV5-1 and TRBJ1-1; TRBD1 is a possible D gene (5 bases). The CDR3 runs to 18 residues. The germline V gene has CDR1 SGHRS and CDR2 YFSETQ. V dropped 4 bases and J dropped 1 base, with 23 bases sitting between them. CDR3 bases: TGCGCCAGCAGCGCTTACGCCACAGGCGTAACCCCGAACACTGAAGCTTTCTTT. This translates into CASSAYATGVTPNTEAFF.

As to this clonotype: At one boundary the junction diverges from the germline segment, which might be a read error. The rearrangement joins TRBV28 to TRBJ2-7; TRBD2 matches 11 bases. CDR1 and CDR2 from the germline V gene are MDHEN and SYDVKM. CDR3 length: 19 amino acids. In DNA, the CDR3 is TGTGCCAGCACTTTATCCCTAGCGGGAGGCCACCTCGTAGGTTACGAGCAGTACTTC. Its protein is CASTLSLAGGHLVGYEQYF.

The chain carries TRBV5-1 and TRBJ2-2, with a weak D call TRBD2 (6 bases). Germline CDR1 reads SGHRS; CDR2 reads YFSETQ. Trimming stripped 5 bases from V and 6 bases from J, with 14 bases between. This CDR3 region has 14 residues. CDR3 region: CASRSGPSPGELFF. In DNA form, the CDR3 reads TGCGCCAGCAGGAGCGGGCCGTCCCCCGGGGAGCTGTTTTTT.

This clonotype appeared a few times. The chain has TRBV7-2 and TRBJ2-2; 8 bases agree with TRBD1. This CDR3 is built from 15 residues. The junction had 6 bases not matched to a gene; V was cut back by 8 bases and J by 1 base. The germline V gene encodes CDR1 SGHTA and CDR2 FQGNSA. The CDR3 loop is CASAPDRVNTGELFF. For the CDR3, the DNA is TGTGCCAGCGCCCCGGACAGGGTGAACACCGGGGAGCTGTTTTTT.

The rearrangement links TRBV5-1 to TRBJ2-3; D uncertain. This CDR3 contains 15 residues. Deletions cut 7 bases from V and 0 bases from J, with 15 bases between. The germline CDR1 and CDR2 sequences are SGHRS and YFSETQ. CDR3 residues: CASSPAARSTDTQYF. In DNA, the CDR3 is TGCGCCAGCTCACCAGCAGCGCGGAGCACAGATACGCAGTATTTT.

This clonotype came up many times. The chain recombines TRBV12-3 or TRBV12-4 with TRBJ2-4; D is perhaps TRBD1 (5 bases). The CDR3 extends over 15 amino acids. Trimming removed 7 bases from V and 0 bases from J, with 13 bases in between. CDR3 nucleotides: TGTGCCAGCACGACAGAAATAATAGCCAAAAACATTCAGTACTTC. It translates to CASTTEIIAKNIQYF.